This T cell receptor beta chain came from a study of human T cells and chemical hapten exposure listed by TCRdb under 2021. With regard to the full study: For sensitization, 2% DPC in acetone was applied to an approximately 2 cm by approximately 2 cm area of upper inner arm skin. Alopecia areata with under or over 50% scalp involvement, alopecia totalis and alopecia universalis were represented in the patient cohort, which was mostly female. Blood samples were taken from patients before sensitization (week 0) and at 2, 6 and about 24 weeks after DPC sensitization. This study followed changes in the peripheral blood TCR repertoire in vivo during primary and secondary sensitization of alopecia patients to the hapten diphenylcyclopropenone (DPC). Weekly therapeutic DPC doses were additionally applied to the scalp of patients throughout the roughly 23-week study period. Patch testing was done on the upper back using Finn chambers containing 0.01% DPC, and results were scored after 6 days according to International Contact Dermatitis Research Group standards. Libraries were pooled for sequencing, and variation in per-sample TCR yields was attributed mainly to small differences in library volumes within the pool. Blood for TCR sequencing was provided by twenty-nine alopecia patients at one to four time points (pre-sensitization, 2, 6 and 24 weeks). Broad study findings and their caveats: Repeated subsampling changed both the strength of the expansion versus patch-test correlation and the threshold at which the correlation became significant. Patch test score correlated positively with the number of PT1 expanded TCRs, reaching significance at thresholds 8, 16 and 32 but not at 4. Because every patient had alopecia, a presumed autoimmune disease, the patients' immune response might differ from that of healthy individuals. DPC sensitization did not change how many TCRs were above 1 in 1000 frequency, and no evidence was found of alterations in global repertoire structure. Expanded TCRs formed significantly more large CDR3 similarity clusters than pre-sensitization or healthy control sets, consistent with antigen-driven responses.

The time point label here, explained by the study, means: patch test 1, 2 weeks after DPC sensitization. The meaning of the sample's treatment or condition label: therapeutic diphenylcyclopropenone sensitization with weekly scalp DPC. At each patch-test visit, blood was drawn before the patch test was applied. Patients were considered eligible if aged 18 to 70, diagnosed with alopecia and deemed suitable for DPC therapy, and patients were excluded if pregnant. Total RNA was extracted from unfractionated whole blood that had been collected in Tempus Blood RNA tubes. This clonotype has at least ten counts. The target of this receptor is not known. Base qualities are not provided; no much larger clone lies one nucleotide away. Receptor amplification or capture employed RACE. TCRdb records NextSeq 500 as the sequencer. Library preparation attached unique molecular identifiers to individual cDNA molecules for quantitative, reproducible TCR counting. From each blood RNA sample, both TCR alpha and TCR beta chains were sequenced. As for the authors' bioinformatics: Samples had a median of about 96,000 TCRs, with a range from roughly 20,000 to 690,600. V, J and CDR3 annotation of the TCR reads was performed with the Decombinator software suite. To make PS versus PT1 abundance plots, every sample was subsampled to the same number of TCRs (28,000). Expanded TCRs were defined as absent before sensitization and observed at least eight times at the 2-week time point. The public reads were run again by TCRdb, first through fastp at Q25 and then through MiXCR, and only productive beta chains were kept. For every CDR3 protein sequence, its rows merge into one entry that carries the most common genes and DNA. Here the V and J calls rest on TCRdb's processing, not on the authors' analysis. In all, the sample holds tens of thousands of distinct CDR3 sequences, and approximately 9.1% of those were seen once. Roughly 4% of the sample is taken by the ten largest.

This clonotype was sampled from a woman aged 45-59 years with alopecia areata. Some clones in this sample may be carry-over from other donors' samples. Source: whole blood, taken in connection with sensitization to the hapten diphenylcyclopropenone (DPC).

The CDR3 corresponds to CATSIGTSGGYNEQFF. The nucleotides read TGTGCCACCAGCATCGGGACTAGCGGGGGCTACAATGAGCAGTTCTTC. The chain employs TRBV15 and TRBJ2-1; 14 nucleotides in the junction match TRBD2. The CDR3 numbers 16 residues from cysteine through phenylalanine. Just the 48-base CDR3 DNA is kept, in frame starting at base 1. Compared with germline, V lacks 4 bases and J lacks 3 bases; bases without a gene match: 2. The germline V gene (reference sequence) provides CDR1 LNHNV and CDR2 YYDKDF. The full variable domain, completed from the reference TRBV15 and TRBJ2-1 proteins outside the CDR3, reads DAMVIQNPRYQVTQFGKPVTLSCSQTLNHNVMYWYQQKSSQAPKLLFHYYDKDFNNEADTPDNFQSRRPNTSFCFLDIRSPGLGDTAMYLCATSIGTSGGYNEQFFGPGTRLTVL.